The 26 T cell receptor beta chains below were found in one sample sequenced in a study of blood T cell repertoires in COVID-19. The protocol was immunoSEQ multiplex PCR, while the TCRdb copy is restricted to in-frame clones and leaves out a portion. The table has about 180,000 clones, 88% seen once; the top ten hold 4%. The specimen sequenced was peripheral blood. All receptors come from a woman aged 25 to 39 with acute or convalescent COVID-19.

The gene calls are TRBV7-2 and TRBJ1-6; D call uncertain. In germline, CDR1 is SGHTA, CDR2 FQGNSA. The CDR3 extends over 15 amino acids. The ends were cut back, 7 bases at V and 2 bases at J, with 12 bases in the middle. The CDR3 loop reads CASTTSGTYNSPLHF. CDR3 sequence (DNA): TGTGCCAGCACTACTTCGGGGACCTATAATTCACCCCTCCACTTT.

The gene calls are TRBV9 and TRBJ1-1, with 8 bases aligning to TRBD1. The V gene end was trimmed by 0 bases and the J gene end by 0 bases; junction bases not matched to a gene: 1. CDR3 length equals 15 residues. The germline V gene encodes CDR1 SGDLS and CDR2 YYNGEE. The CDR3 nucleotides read TGTGCCAGCAGCGTAGGGGACAGGATGAACACTGAAGCTTTCTTT. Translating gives CASSVGDRMNTEAFF.

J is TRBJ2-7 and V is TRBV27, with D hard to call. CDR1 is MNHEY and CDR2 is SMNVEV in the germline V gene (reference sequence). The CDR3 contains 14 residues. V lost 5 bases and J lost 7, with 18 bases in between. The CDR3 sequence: CASSETTAPREQYF. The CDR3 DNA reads TGTGCCAGCAGTGAAACTACCGCCCCTCGAGAGCAGTACTTC.

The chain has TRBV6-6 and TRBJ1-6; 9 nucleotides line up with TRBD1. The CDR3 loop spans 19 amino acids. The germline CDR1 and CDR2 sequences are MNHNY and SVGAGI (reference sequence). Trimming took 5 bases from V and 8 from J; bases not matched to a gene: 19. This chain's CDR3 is CASSRKGPGQGLEDSPLHF. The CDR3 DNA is TGTGCCAGCAGTCGCAAAGGTCCGGGACAGGGATTGGAAGATTCACCCCTCCACTTT.

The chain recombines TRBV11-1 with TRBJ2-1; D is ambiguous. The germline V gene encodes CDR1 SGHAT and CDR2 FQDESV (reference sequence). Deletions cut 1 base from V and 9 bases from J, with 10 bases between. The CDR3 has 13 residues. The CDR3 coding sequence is TGTGCCAGCAGCTTAGTTCTTGGCGGTGAGCAGTTCTTC. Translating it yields CASSLVLGGEQFF.

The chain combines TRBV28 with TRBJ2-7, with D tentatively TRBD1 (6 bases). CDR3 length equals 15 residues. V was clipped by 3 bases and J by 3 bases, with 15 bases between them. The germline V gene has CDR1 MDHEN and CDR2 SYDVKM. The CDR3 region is CASSLVQGQSYEQYF. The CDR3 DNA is TGTGCCAGCAGTTTGGTTCAGGGGCAGAGCTACGAGCAGTACTTC.

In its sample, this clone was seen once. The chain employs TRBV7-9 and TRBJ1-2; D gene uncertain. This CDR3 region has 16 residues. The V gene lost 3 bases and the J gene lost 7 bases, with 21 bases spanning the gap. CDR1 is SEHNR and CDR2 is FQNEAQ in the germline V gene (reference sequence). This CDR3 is CASSFDRLALRGGYTF. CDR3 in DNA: TGTGCCAGCAGCTTCGACCGCTTAGCCCTCCGAGGTGGCTACACCTTC.

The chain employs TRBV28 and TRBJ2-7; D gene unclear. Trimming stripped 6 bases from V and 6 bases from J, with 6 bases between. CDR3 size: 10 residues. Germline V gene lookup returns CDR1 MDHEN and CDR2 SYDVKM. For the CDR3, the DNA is TGTGCCAGCAGCACTCGCGAGCAGTACTTC. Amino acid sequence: CASSTREQYF. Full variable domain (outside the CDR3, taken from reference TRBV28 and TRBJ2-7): DVKVTQSSRYLVKRTGEKVFLECVQDMDHENMFWYRQDPGLGLRLIYFSYDVKMKEKGDIPEGYSVSREKKERFSLILESASTNQTSMYLCASSTREQYFGPGTRLTVT.

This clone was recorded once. The CDR3 DNA follows: TGTGCTAGTGGTTTGGAAATCGGGAGTTTGGAGACCCAGTACTTC. Protein sequence: CASGLEIGSLETQYF. The V gene is TRBV12-5, the J gene TRBJ2-5, with a tentative D call TRBD2 (6 bases). Trimming stripped 1 base from V and 5 bases from J, with 14 bases between. The length of the CDR3 is 15 residues. CDR1 LGHNT and CDR2 FRNRAP come from the germline V gene.

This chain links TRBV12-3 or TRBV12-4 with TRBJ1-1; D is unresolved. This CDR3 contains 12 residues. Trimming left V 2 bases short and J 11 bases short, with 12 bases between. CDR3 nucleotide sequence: TGTGCCAGCAGTTTATACTCACTGGAGGCTTTCTTT. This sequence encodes CASSLYSLEAFF.

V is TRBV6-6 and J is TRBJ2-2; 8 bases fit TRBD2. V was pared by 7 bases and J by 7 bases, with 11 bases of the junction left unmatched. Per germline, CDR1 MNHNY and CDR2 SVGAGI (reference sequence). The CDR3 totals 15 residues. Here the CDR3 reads CASTKRLAWGGELFF. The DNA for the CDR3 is TGTGCCAGCACTAAACGACTAGCGTGGGGCGGGGAGCTGTTTTTT.

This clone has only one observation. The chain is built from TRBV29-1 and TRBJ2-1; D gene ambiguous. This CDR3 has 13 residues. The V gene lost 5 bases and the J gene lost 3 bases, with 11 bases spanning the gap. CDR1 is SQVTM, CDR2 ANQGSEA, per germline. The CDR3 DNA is TGCAGCGTTTCCCCCCAAATCTACAATGAGCAGTTCTTC. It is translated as CSVSPQIYNEQFF.

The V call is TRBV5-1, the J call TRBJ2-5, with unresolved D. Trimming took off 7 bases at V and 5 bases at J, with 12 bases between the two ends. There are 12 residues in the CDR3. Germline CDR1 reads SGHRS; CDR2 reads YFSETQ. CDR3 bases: TGCGCCAGCGCGAGCGTCGAGGAGACCCAGTACTTC. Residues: CASASVEETQYF.

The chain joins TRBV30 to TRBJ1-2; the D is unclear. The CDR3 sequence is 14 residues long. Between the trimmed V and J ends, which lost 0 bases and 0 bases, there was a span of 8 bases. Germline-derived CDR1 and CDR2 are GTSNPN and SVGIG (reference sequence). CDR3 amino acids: CAWSVLLPNYGYTF. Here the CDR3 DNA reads TGTGCCTGGAGTGTACTTCTCCCTAACTATGGCTACACCTTC. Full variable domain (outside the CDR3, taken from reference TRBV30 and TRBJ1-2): SQTIHQWPATLVQPVGSPLSLECTVEGTSNPNLYWYRQAAGRGLQLLFYSVGIGQISSEVPQNLSASRPQDRQFILSSKKLLLSDSGFYLCAWSVLLPNYGYTFGSGTRLTVV.

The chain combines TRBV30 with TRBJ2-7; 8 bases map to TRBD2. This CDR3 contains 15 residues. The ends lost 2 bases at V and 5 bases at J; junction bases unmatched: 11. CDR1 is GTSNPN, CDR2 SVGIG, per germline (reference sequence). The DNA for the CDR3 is TGTGCCTGGAGTCCCGCAGGCGGGAGGTTCAACGAGCAGTACTTC. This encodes CAWSPAGGRFNEQYF.

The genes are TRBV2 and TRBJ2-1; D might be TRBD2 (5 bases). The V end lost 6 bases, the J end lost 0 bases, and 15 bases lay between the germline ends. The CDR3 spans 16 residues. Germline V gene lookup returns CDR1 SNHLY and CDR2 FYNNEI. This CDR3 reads CASSPHPGSSYNEQFF. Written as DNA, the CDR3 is TGTGCCAGCAGCCCACACCCGGGGAGCTCCTACAATGAGCAGTTCTTC.

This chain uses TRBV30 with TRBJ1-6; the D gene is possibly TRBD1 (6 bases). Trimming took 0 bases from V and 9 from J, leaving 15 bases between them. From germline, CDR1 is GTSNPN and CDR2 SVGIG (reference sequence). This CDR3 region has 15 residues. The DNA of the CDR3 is TGTGCCTGGAGTGTACAGGTGGACAGAAGTTCACCCCTCCACTTT. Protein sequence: CAWSVQVDRSSPLHF.

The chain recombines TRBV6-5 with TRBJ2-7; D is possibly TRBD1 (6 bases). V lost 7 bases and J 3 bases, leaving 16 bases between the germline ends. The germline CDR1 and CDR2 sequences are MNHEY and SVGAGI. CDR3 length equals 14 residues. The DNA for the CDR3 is TGTGCCAGCACCTCCTACCCAGGGGACTACGAGCAGTACTTC. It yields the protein CASTSYPGDYEQYF.

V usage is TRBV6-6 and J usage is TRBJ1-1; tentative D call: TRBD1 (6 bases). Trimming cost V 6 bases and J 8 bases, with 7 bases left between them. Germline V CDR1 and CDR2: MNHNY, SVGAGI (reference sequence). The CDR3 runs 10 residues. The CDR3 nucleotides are TGTGCCAGCAGAAGGGGGGAAGCTTTCTTT. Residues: CASRRGEAFF.

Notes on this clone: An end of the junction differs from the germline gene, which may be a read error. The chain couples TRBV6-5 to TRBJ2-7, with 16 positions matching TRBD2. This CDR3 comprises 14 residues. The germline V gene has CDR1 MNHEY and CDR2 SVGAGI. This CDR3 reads CASISGLAGGRHSF. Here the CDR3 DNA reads TGTGCCAGCATTTCGGGACTAGCGGGAGGGCGGCATTCCTTC.

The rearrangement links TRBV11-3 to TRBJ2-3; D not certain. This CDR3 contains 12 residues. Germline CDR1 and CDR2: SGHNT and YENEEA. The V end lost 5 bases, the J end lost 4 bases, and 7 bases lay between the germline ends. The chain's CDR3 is CASSSHPDTQYF. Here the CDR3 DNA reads TGTGCCAGCAGCAGCCACCCAGATACGCAGTATTTT.

As DNA, the CDR3 is TGTGCCAGCAGCTTGGCAGGCCCTGAAGCTTTCTTT. Protein product: CASSLAGPEAFF. The chain uses TRBV7-9 and TRBJ1-1; no clear D. The CDR3 has 12 residues. Germline loops: CDR1 SEHNR, CDR2 FQNEAQ (reference sequence). The ends were cut back, 3 bases at V and 6 bases at J, with 8 bases in the middle.

The CDR3 loop is CASSLTWGEGSPLHF. Here the CDR3 DNA reads TGTGCCAGCAGCCTTACTTGGGGGGAAGGATCACCCCTCCACTTT. V is TRBV11-2 and J is TRBJ1-6; tentative D call: TRBD1 (5 bases). The V and J ends lost 5 bases and 10 bases respectively, with 18 bases between them. The CDR3 consists of 15 residues. In germline, CDR1 is SGHAT, CDR2 FQNNGV.

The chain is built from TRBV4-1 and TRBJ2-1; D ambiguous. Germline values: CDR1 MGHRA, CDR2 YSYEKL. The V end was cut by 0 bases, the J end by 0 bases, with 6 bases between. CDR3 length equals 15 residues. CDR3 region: CASSQEATSYNEQFF. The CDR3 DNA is TGCGCCAGCAGCCAAGAAGCTACCTCCTACAATGAGCAGTTCTTC.

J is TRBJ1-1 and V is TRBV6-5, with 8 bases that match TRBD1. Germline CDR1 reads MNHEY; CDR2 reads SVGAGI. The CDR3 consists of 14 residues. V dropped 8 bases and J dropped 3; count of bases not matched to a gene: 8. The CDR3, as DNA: TGTGCCAGCCGGCTTTGGACAGGGTACACTGAAGCTTTCTTT. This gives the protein CASRLWTGYTEAFF.

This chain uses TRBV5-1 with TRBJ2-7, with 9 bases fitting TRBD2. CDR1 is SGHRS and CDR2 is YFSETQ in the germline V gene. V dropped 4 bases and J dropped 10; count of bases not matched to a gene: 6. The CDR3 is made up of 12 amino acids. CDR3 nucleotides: TGCGCCAGCAGCGTGGGACTAGCAGATCAGTACTTC. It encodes CASSVGLADQYF.